This TCR beta chain was sequenced in a study of technical replicates of blood from several donors (dated by TCRdb to 2017 to 2019). Library generation was performed with the immunoSEQ multiplex PCR assay. Imported from immuneACCESS, the table was reduced by TCRdb to in-frame sequences with V and J called. These copies leave out some clones; in studies compared against another copy, an unresolved V gene accounts for under half, and the cause of the remainder is not known. The sample records some 74,000 clones, 89% of which are singletons. About 0.41% of the sample rests with the top ten. Comments on this clone: Its antigen remains undetermined. Base qualities are not provided; no much larger clone lies one nucleotide away.

V was cut back by 1 base and J by 4 bases, leaving a gap of 19 bases between them. Reading from cysteine to phenylalanine, the CDR3 counts 17 amino acids. The retained sequence is limited to the CDR3, 51 bases, with the frame set at the first base. Via the germline V gene, CDR1 is MNHNS and CDR2 SASEGT. Sequenced sample: T cells isolated from PBMCs. The origin of this receptor is a human donor in good health. The V and J genes are TRBV6-1 and TRBJ1-2; there is no confident call for the D gene. The sequenced DNA is TGTGCCAGCAGTGAAGGGATATTGGACGGACTTGGCTATGGCTACACCTTC. The encoded protein is CASSEGILDGLGYGYTF.